Below, 2 T cell receptor beta chains from the same sample are listed, as sequenced in a study of T-cell memory formation after mild COVID-19. In TCRdb, the 5' RACE reads were re-called with MiXCR into one record per CDR3 protein. The sample holds hundreds of thousands of distinct CDR3 sequences, 15% seen once. Sample: PBMCs or a T cell subset sorted from them (not recorded which). These receptors all come from an adult woman who had mild COVID-19 (a few samples of this study predate the infection). Cell type and time point are not known.

This clonotype was seen a handful of times. The chain has TRBV6-5 and TRBJ2-4, with 8 bases identical to TRBD2. V lost 5 bases to trimming and J lost 0 bases; unmatched junction nucleotides: 12. The germline gives CDR1 MNHEY, CDR2 SVGAGI. CDR3 length equals 18 residues. The CDR3 DNA follows: TGTGCCAGCAGTCGACGACCGGGACTAGGTGTAGCCAAAAACATTCAGTACTTC. Translating it yields CASSRRPGLGVAKNIQYF.

In this sample, this clonotype turned up a few times. V gene TRBV29-1 combines with J gene TRBJ1-1; D is ambiguous. CDR1 is SQVTM and CDR2 is ANQGSEA in the germline V gene. The V and J ends lost 4 bases and 10 bases respectively, with 16 bases between them. The CDR3 sequence is 12 residues long. This CDR3 is CSVGSPVAGAFF. CDR3 DNA: TGCAGCGTTGGGTCCCCGGTAGCTGGAGCTTTCTTT.